The present T cell receptor beta chain was sequenced within a study of cytomegalovirus exposure and HLA in healthy donors. Study-level background: In an earlier analysis, around 100 million unique TCR beta sequences were found from 150 million to 200 million T cells. Study-level results: Most subjects' HLA-A and HLA-B alleles were reportedly predicted from TCR beta sequences. Three chains linked to CMV were shown in vitro to be specific for CMV antigens.

A word on this clone: Its matching antigen is unknown.

There are 13 residues in the CDR3. V gave up 4 bases and J gave up 1 base, with 7 bases separating them. The germline V gene encodes CDR1 SGHTA and CDR2 FQGNSA. Primers included in the PCR were 60 Vbeta and 13 Jbeta primers. Method: immunoSEQ multiplex PCR; TCRdb's copy keeps in-frame clones and lacks some. The sample yields fewer than 200,000 clones, roughly two thirds seen once. J is TRBJ1-1 and V is TRBV7-2; D is unclear. Sequenced: PBMCs. The TCR was taken from a woman aged 25 to 45 in good health and CMV-seronegative. CDR3 region: CASSYTPNTEAFF. CDR3 in DNA: TGTGCCAGCAGCTATACACCGAACACTGAAGCTTTCTTT.